Here is one TCR beta chain with its context. Its antigen is not yet known. No quality values exist for individual bases; no much larger clone is one base distant. The CDR3 regions of human TCRbeta chains were analyzed by immunosequencing. In the source study's methods: Repertoire TCRs were matched against a reference library of SARS-CoV-2-specific TCRs generated with the MIRA antigen-specificity platform. Breadth was defined as the fraction of unique TCRs that were SARS-CoV-2-associated, and depth was defined as the fraction of total T cells that were SARS-CoV-2-associated. Using the MIRA data, each spike-specific TCR was assigned both to the spike region to which the TCR was reactive and to a CD4 or CD8 class. Log10-transformed breadth and depth values were compared by one-way ANOVA with Sidak's multiple comparisons tests. The immuneACCESS repertoire file appears here via TCRdb, limited to in-frame rearrangements. These files lack a portion of the clones; in checked studies, under half of the deficit traces to unresolved V genes, and the cause of the others is not known. V and J calls and clone size are copied from that table; D and trimming were computed from the DNA. The sample has about 120,000 clones on record, roughly nine tenths of them singletons. The leading ten clones occupy approximately 5.1% of the sample.

This entry belongs to a study of T cell responses to AZD1222 COVID-19 vaccine (dated by TCRdb to the early 2020s). At the level of the whole study: AZD1222 recipients given second doses at about 4 weeks or at about 12 weeks were pooled, since spike-specific TCR depth and breadth were not found to differ between the two schedules. Trial participants were enrolled by age into subgroups of 18-55, 56-69 and 70-plus years, and 148, 28 and 57 TCR-sequenced participants, respectively, were included in these subgroups. A total of about 250 trial participants underwent TCR sequencing, of whom under 220 had received two doses of AZD1222 and about 26 had received two doses of the MenACWY control vaccine. The paper's findings and limits, for the study overall: Because no samples from the day 14 peak response were available, repertoires could be characterized only after the peak T cell response. Only a handful of AZD1222 recipients were SARS-CoV-2 seropositive at baseline, limiting conclusions about previously exposed vaccinees. The 56-69-year group was small, and its depth increase did not reach significance, likely because of low power. Reportedly, close to half of the unique spike-specific TCRs recognized epitopes lying outside the regions that are mutated in the B.1.351 and B.1.1.7 variants. Participants were mostly white British, with more females than males. The authors suggested clonal diversity may have been underestimated. After two AZD1222 doses, both the breadth and the depth of spike-specific TCRs were significantly higher than at day 0 and than in MenACWY recipients. The vaccine-associated CD4 TCRs covered the entire spike protein, and the dominant responses fell in regions 160-218 and 743-854.

The germline V gene supplies CDR1 SGHRS and CDR2 YFSETQ. V is cut by 1 base and J by 0 bases, and the space between the germline ends is 7 bases. Including cysteine and phenylalanine, the CDR3 has 14 amino acids. The only DNA kept is the CDR3, 42 bases in frame from the first base. The time point label here, explained by the study, means: baseline before first vaccination. The vaccinee samples were drawn from two UK trials, COV001 and COV002, one of which was a single-blind randomized controlled phase 2/3 trial testing AZD1222 (ChAdOx1 nCoV-19) in healthy adults. Trial participant PBMC samples were collected at day 0 and day 28 after the second dose for TCRbeta chain sequencing.

The clonotype originates from an adult in good health. Sequencing was performed on peripheral blood, taken on day 0 of AZD1222 vaccination. Recombination linked TRBV5-1 to TRBJ1-2, with a weak D call of TRBD1 (5 bases match). The CDR3 has the sequence CASSLKGANYGYTF. The DNA sequence is as follows: TGCGCCAGCAGCTTGAAAGGGGCTAACTATGGCTACACCTTC.